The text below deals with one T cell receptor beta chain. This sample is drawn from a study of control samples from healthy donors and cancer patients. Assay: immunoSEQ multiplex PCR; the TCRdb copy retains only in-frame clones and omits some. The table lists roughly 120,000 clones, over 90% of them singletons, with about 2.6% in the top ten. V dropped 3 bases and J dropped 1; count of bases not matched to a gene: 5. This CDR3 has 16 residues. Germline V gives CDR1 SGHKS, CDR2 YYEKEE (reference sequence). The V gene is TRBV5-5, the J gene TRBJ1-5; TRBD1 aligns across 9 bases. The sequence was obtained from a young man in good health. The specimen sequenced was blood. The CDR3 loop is CASSSGTGTSNQPQHF. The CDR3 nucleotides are TGTGCCAGCAGCTCCGGGACAGGGACGAGCAATCAGCCCCAGCATTTT.